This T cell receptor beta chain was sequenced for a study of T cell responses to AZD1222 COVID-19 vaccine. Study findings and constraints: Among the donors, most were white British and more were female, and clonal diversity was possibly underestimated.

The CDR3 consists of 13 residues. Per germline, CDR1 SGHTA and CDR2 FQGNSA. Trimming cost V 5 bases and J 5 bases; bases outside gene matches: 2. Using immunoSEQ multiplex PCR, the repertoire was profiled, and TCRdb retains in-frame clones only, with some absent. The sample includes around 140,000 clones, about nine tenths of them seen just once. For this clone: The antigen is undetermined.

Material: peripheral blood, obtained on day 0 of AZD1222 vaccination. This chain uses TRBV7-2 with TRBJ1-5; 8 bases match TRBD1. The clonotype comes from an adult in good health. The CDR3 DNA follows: TGTGCCAGCAGCCTGGACAGGGATCAGCCCCAGCATTTT. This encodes CASSLDRDQPQHF.